These 27 T cell receptor beta chains originate from one sample sequenced in a study of Ad26.COV2.S vaccination and SARS-CoV-2 variants. The protocol was immunoSEQ multiplex PCR, while the TCRdb copy is restricted to in-frame clones and leaves out a portion. This table holds about 400,000 clones, around 85% found once. The sample's treatment: some 20 received Ad26.COV2.S at low or high dose, single or two shots; roughly five received placebo; per-sample allocation not given. Samples analyzed were those drawn on day 63 after the first vaccine or placebo injection. The specimen was peripheral blood, collected in a trial of Ad26.COV2.S vaccine versus placebo. These receptors originate from a person between 18 and 60 years old who received the Ad26.COV2.S COVID-19 vaccine or a placebo.

V usage is TRBV18 and J usage is TRBJ2-7; the D gene is possibly TRBD2 (6 bases). The germline CDR1 and CDR2 sequences are KGHSH and LQKENI. The V gene lost 2 bases and the J gene lost 3 bases, with 14 bases spanning the gap. There are 15 residues in the CDR3. In DNA, the CDR3 is TGTGCCAGCTCACCATACCAAGGGACTTTCTACGAGCAGTACTTC. This encodes CASSPYQGTFYEQYF. Combining the CDR3 with reference TRBV18 and TRBJ2-7 gives the whole variable domain NAGVMQNPRHLVRRRGQEARLRCSPMKGHSHVYWYRQLPEEGLKFMVYLQKENIIDESGMPKERFSAEFPKEGPSILRIQQVVRGDSAAYFCASSPYQGTFYEQYFGPGTRLTVT.

The chain has TRBV7-2 and TRBJ1-1; D is uncertain. The CDR3 totals 14 residues. Germline CDR1 is SGHTA and CDR2 is FQGNSA. Trimming shortened V by 1 base and J by 1 base, and 7 bases separated the two germline ends. The CDR3 is CASSLGASNTEAFF. The CDR3 DNA reads TGTGCCAGCAGCTTAGGGGCTTCGAACACTGAAGCTTTCTTT.

To note about this clone: A junction boundary mismatches the germline segment, possibly from a read error. The CDR3 sequence: CASSLAGGQGDF. CDR3 DNA: TGCGCCAGCAGCTTGGCCGGAGGCCAGGGGGATTTT. This chain joins TRBV5-1 and TRBJ1-3; 7 bases are shared with TRBD1. In germline, CDR1 is SGHRS, CDR2 YFSETQ. This CDR3 region has 12 residues. The whole variable domain, filled in from reference TRBV5-1 and TRBJ1-3, reads KAGVTQTPRYLIKTRGQQVTLSCSPISGHRSVSWYQQTPGQGLQFLFEYFSETQRNKGNFPGRFSGRQFSNSRSEMNVSTLELGDSALYLCASSLAGGQGDFGEGSWLTVV.

V is TRBV30 and J is TRBJ2-1; D might be TRBD1 or TRBD2, each matching 6 bases. The germline gives CDR1 GTSNPN, CDR2 SVGIG (reference sequence). Trimming stripped 2 bases from V and 5 bases from J, with 22 bases between. This CDR3 contains 17 residues. The CDR3 sequence: CAWSSPYRIGGHNEQFF. The CDR3 DNA is TGTGCCTGGAGTTCTCCCTATAGAATCGGGGGCCACAATGAGCAGTTCTTC.

This clone was seen a few times. The chain recombines TRBV3-1 (or the pseudogene TRBV3-2) with TRBJ2-7, with no clear D. This CDR3 region has 12 residues. Trimming took 0 bases from V and 4 from J, leaving 4 bases between them. The germline V gene has CDR1 LGHDT and CDR2 YNNKEL (reference sequence). As DNA, the CDR3 is TGTGCCAGCAGCCAAGATAGGTACGAGCAGTACTTC. It encodes CASSQDRYEQYF.

The rearrangement joins TRBV30 to TRBJ1-1; D is undetermined. The ends were cut back, 0 bases at V and 2 bases at J, with 16 bases in the middle. The germline V gene encodes CDR1 GTSNPN and CDR2 SVGIG (reference sequence). The CDR3 sequence is 16 residues long. For the CDR3, the DNA is TGTGCCTGGAGTGTACGAGAGCAGTGGGCAAACACTGAAGCTTTCTTT. Protein sequence: CAWSVREQWANTEAFF.

This clone was detected once. V is TRBV5-1 and J is TRBJ2-3; D gene ambiguous. CDR3 length equals 13 residues. The germline V gene encodes CDR1 SGHRS and CDR2 YFSETQ. The V gene lost 0 bases and the J gene lost 3 bases, with 5 bases spanning the gap. The CDR3 spells CASSLGITDTQYF. CDR3 nucleotides: TGCGCCAGCAGCTTGGGTATAACAGATACGCAGTATTTT.

This chain joins TRBV19 and TRBJ2-1; D possibly matches TRBD1 or TRBD2 (6 bases each). V gave up 3 bases and J gave up 7 bases, with 13 bases separating them. This CDR3 spans 14 amino acids. The germline V gene encodes CDR1 LNHDA and CDR2 SQIVND (reference sequence). In DNA, the CDR3 is TGTGCCAGTAGTATTCGGGGGCGCATGAATGAGCAGTTCTTC. Amino acid sequence: CASSIRGRMNEQFF.

The CDR3 spells CASTGVSQETQYF. The CDR3 nucleotides are TGTGCCAGCACAGGGGTTTCCCAAGAGACCCAGTACTTC. V is TRBV9 and J is TRBJ2-5; the D gene is possibly TRBD1 (6 bases). This CDR3 comprises 13 residues. V lost 6 bases and J lost 1, with 10 bases in between. CDR1 is SGDLS, CDR2 YYNGEE, per germline.

The chain couples TRBV11-2 to TRBJ2-2; 9 nucleotides agree with TRBD2. V shed 2 bases and J 5 bases; nucleotides not matched to a gene: 6. The germline V gene has CDR1 SGHAT and CDR2 FQNNGV. CDR3 length equals 16 residues. The DNA of the CDR3 is TGTGCCAGCAGCTTAACCCGGCTAGCGGGGACCGGGGAGCTGTTTTTT. Amino acid sequence: CASSLTRLAGTGELFF.

The chain is built from TRBV2 and TRBJ2-1; TRBD2 agrees at 10 bases. The V segment lost 4 bases and the J segment 4 bases; nucleotides outside the gene matches: 4. The CDR3 consists of 15 residues. CDR1 is SNHLY, CDR2 FYNNEI, per germline. The CDR3 bases are TGTGCCAGCAGTGTCCTAGCGGGGGTATACAATGAGCAGTTCTTC. Translation gives CASSVLAGVYNEQFF.

The V call is TRBV7-2, the J call TRBJ2-5, with TRBD1 matching 10 bases. This CDR3 is 16 amino acids long. Germline V gene sequence: CDR1 SGHTA, CDR2 FQGNSA. Germline trimming cut 1 base from V and 5 bases from J; bases unmatched to any gene: 7. The DNA of the CDR3 is TGTGCCAGCAGCTTAGACGGGACAGGGGTTTCGGAGACCCAGTACTTC. Translated, it gives CASSLDGTGVSETQYF.

The J gene is TRBJ1-2, the V gene TRBV19; the match to TRBD1 covers 9 bases. Germline assignment: CDR1 LNHDA and CDR2 SQIVND (reference sequence). The CDR3 extends over 14 amino acids. With 4 bases clipped from V and 4 bases from J, the junction kept 4 bases outside the gene matches. CDR3 nucleotides: TGTGCCAGTAGTAGGGGACAGGGCCCCTATGGCTACACCTTC. Translating it yields CASSRGQGPYGYTF.

This clone was detected once. This chain uses TRBV27 with TRBJ2-7, with 7 nucleotides matching TRBD2. V shed 2 bases, J shed 3 bases, and the junction held 1 base outside the gene matches. Germline assignment: CDR1 MNHEY and CDR2 SMNVEV (reference sequence). The CDR3 length is 13 residues. This chain's CDR3 is CASSLRTSYEQYF. CDR3 coding DNA: TGTGCCAGCAGTTTAAGGACTAGCTACGAGCAGTACTTC.

The sample holds one count of this clone. V and J are TRBV2 and TRBJ2-7; D is unclear. V was pared by 3 bases and J by 1 base, with 22 bases between. Germline CDR1 is SNHLY and CDR2 is FYNNEI. The CDR3 has 18 residues. The CDR3 nucleotides are TGTGCCAGCAGTGAGTTCCCCCCCCGGCAGCGCCAATCCTACGAGCAGTACTTC. Amino acids: CASSEFPPRQRQSYEQYF.

The DNA of the CDR3 is TGCGCCAGCAGTGACCCAGGGGGCGACGACCACGAGCAGTACTTC. Its translation: CASSDPGGDDHEQYF. This chain uses TRBV10-1 with TRBJ2-7, with 8 bases lining up with TRBD1. This CDR3 is 15 amino acids long. V was clipped by 3 bases and J by 5 bases; unmatched bases: 9. The germline V gene has CDR1 WNHNN and CDR2 SYGVQD (reference sequence).

This chain links TRBV10-3 with TRBJ1-5; a weak D match, TRBD1 (6 bases). Germline V CDR1 and CDR2: ENHRY, SYGVKD. Trimming stripped 0 bases from V and 6 bases from J, with 18 bases between. The CDR3 has 17 amino acids. The CDR3 here is CAISESHQGSLGQPQHF. CDR3 coding DNA: TGTGCCATCAGTGAGTCGCATCAGGGGTCGTTGGGTCAGCCCCAGCATTTT.

This chain joins TRBV27 and TRBJ2-7; D is possibly TRBD1 (5 bases). The CDR3 spans 12 residues. Between the trimmed V and J ends, which lost 4 bases and 6 bases, there was a span of 10 bases. CDR1 and CDR2 (germline): MNHEY, SMNVEV (reference sequence). Written as DNA, the CDR3 is TGTGCCAGCAGTTCTCAGGGATCCGAGCAGTACTTC. Protein sequence: CASSSQGSEQYF.

The rearrangement joins TRBV28 to TRBJ1-1; D not resolved. In germline, CDR1 is MDHEN, CDR2 SYDVKM. Deletions cut 5 bases from V and 0 bases from J, with 10 bases between. This CDR3 spans 14 amino acids. CDR3 residues: CASSRGGLNTEAFF. CDR3 coding DNA: TGTGCCAGCAGTCGGGGTGGTCTGAACACTGAAGCTTTCTTT.

The CDR3 here is CASSLSGTDYEQYF. CDR3 DNA: TGTGCCAGCAGTTTATCCGGGACAGACTACGAGCAGTACTTC. The rearrangement uses TRBV27 and TRBJ2-7, with 7 positions matching TRBD1. Germline-derived CDR1 and CDR2 are MNHEY and SMNVEV (reference sequence). J was trimmed by 3 bases and V by 0 bases; bases with no gene match: 2. The CDR3 extends over 14 amino acids.

The chain carries TRBV4-3 and TRBJ2-3, with TRBD2 matching 11 bases. This CDR3 contains 16 residues. V lost 2 bases and J lost 4; bases outside the gene matches: 5. CDR1 is LGHNA, CDR2 YSLEER, per germline. The DNA for the CDR3 is TGCGCCAGCAGCCAACTGACTAGCGGGGAGGCAGATACGCAGTATTTT. Encoded protein: CASSQLTSGEADTQYF.

About this clone: One end of the junction is discordant with germline, which a read error may explain. The chain combines TRBV5-1 with TRBJ2-5; D not resolved. CDR1 is SGHRS and CDR2 is YFSETQ in the germline V gene. The CDR3 totals 13 residues. This CDR3 is CASSLARLETQYF. The CDR3 DNA follows: TGCGCCAGCAGTTTGGCACGTTTAGAGACCCAGTACTTC.

The V call is TRBV7-9, the J call TRBJ2-6, with 7 bases lining up with TRBD1. CDR3 length equals 14 residues. Unmatched junction bases numbered 1, after V lost 6 bases and J lost 2 bases. The germline V gene encodes CDR1 SEHNR and CDR2 FQNEAQ (reference sequence). The CDR3 DNA reads TGTGCCAGCAGAACAGGGGCTGGGGCCAACGTCCTGACTTTC. Residues: CASRTGAGANVLTF.

For the CDR3, the DNA is TGTGCCAGCAGTTACTCGTATGGGGGTGTCGGGGAGCTGTTTTTT. Its protein is CASSYSYGGVGELFF. The V gene is TRBV6-5, the J gene TRBJ2-2; the D call may be TRBD1 or TRBD2 (5 bases each). The CDR3 covers 15 residues. Germline lookup yields CDR1 MNHEY and CDR2 SVGAGI. V was shortened by 0 bases and J by 7 bases, with 12 bases between the two germline ends.

V usage is TRBV19 and J usage is TRBJ1-5, with TRBD1 identical over 9 bases. The CDR3 extends over 15 amino acids. Germline-derived CDR1 and CDR2 are LNHDA and SQIVND (reference sequence). With 5 bases clipped from V and 6 bases from J, the junction kept 8 bases outside the gene matches. The CDR3 sequence: CASSPRDRVSQPQHF. The CDR3 nucleotides read TGTGCCAGTAGTCCCCGGGACAGGGTAAGTCAGCCCCAGCATTTT. The full variable domain, its missing parts supplied by reference TRBV19 and TRBJ1-5, is DGGITQSPKYLFRKEGQNVTLSCEQNLNHDAMYWYRQDPGQGLRLIYYSQIVNDFQKGDIAEGYSVSREKKESFPLTVTSAQKNPTAFYLCASSPRDRVSQPQHFGDGTRLSIL.

The V and J genes are TRBV6-2 or TRBV6-3 and TRBJ1-5; D gene unclear. The CDR3 length is 15 residues. Germline V gene data show CDR1 as MNHEY and CDR2 as SVGEGT. Between the trimmed V and J ends, which lost 2 bases and 2 bases, there was a span of 10 bases. The CDR3 sequence is CASSYGRVGNQPQHF. Here the CDR3 DNA reads TGTGCCAGCAGTTACGGGAGGGTCGGCAATCAGCCCCAGCATTTT.

The rearrangement links TRBV13 to TRBJ2-7; D possibly corresponds to TRBD1 (6 bases). The CDR3 totals 14 residues. Germline values: CDR1 PRHDT, CDR2 FYEKMQ (reference sequence). The V end was cut by 2 bases, the J end by 2 bases, with 10 bases between. CDR3 DNA sequence: TGTGCCAGCAGCTTAAGGGACACCACCTACGAGCAGTACTTC. Translated, it gives CASSLRDTTYEQYF. Filled out from reference TRBV13 and TRBJ2-7, the complete variable domain reads AAGVIQSPRHLIKEKRETATLKCYPIPRHDTVYWYQQGPGQDPQFLISFYEKMQSDKGSIPDRFSAQQFSDYHSELNMSSLELGDSALYFCASSLRDTTYEQYFGPGTRLTVT.